This T cell receptor beta chain appears in the sequencing data of a study of blood T cell repertoires in COVID-19. Study at large: Donors in the United States, Italy and Spain gave samples during acute or convalescent COVID-19. PBMCs, B-cell-depleted T cells, or T cells provided the cDNA or gDNA that made up the material.

Trimming cost V 4 bases and J 5 bases, with 18 bases left between them. This CDR3 has 15 amino acids. Per the germline V gene, CDR1 is SGDLS and CDR2 is YYNGEE. Authors' data handling: Amplification from reference gene primers served as the basis for estimated nucleated cell counts. Profiling relied on immunoSEQ multiplex PCR, and the TCRdb table lists in-frame clones only, not all of them. V, J and clone size reflect that table, while D and trimming were determined from the DNA. The data hold 110,000 or so clones, with 85% observed a single time. Those enrolled in Seattle joined during active infection and were followed longitudinally afterward.

The receptor was derived from a woman in her sixties or seventies with COVID-19, enrolled during active disease. This sequence joins TRBV9 and TRBJ2-5, with a tentative D call TRBD2 (6 bases). Sample: peripheral blood. The CDR3 region is CASSPVGGVGETQYF. The CDR3 DNA sequence: TGTGCCAGCAGCCCCGTGGGGGGAGTAGGGGAGACCCAGTACTTC.